This entry features one T cell receptor beta chain sequence. Its antigen is currently unknown. The data derive from a study of graft-versus-host responses after intestinal transplantation. Study-wide context: After anti-thymocyte globulin induction, recipients took tacrolimus and steroids for around 3 years.

Study conclusions and caveats: Allografts carried high graft-versus-host to host-versus-graft clonal ratios in patients having graft-donor T cell macrochimerism. Detected in recipient marrow were GvH clones, some of which were first observed in ileum or blood. Circulating GvH clone levels at their peak were associated with HvG declines (early post-transplant).

Repertoires were generated with immunoSEQ multiplex PCR, while TCRdb's copy carries only in-frame clones and drops some. The repertoire consists of 80,000 to 95,000 clones, with 85% to 95% occurring once and the leading ten covering 2% to 2.5%. Germline CDR1 is SNHLY and CDR2 is FYNNEI. V lost 5 bases to trimming and J lost 7 bases; unmatched junction nucleotides: 10. The CDR3 has 14 residues. The sequence came from a human donor who received an intestinal transplant. The material was unstimulated CD8+ T cells sorted from spleen or lymph node cells, obtained before intestinal transplant. The rearrangement links TRBV2 to TRBJ2-7, with TRBD2 identical over 8 bases. CDR3 DNA: TGTGCCAGCAGTCCGGGAGGGCAATTAAGTGAGCAGTACTTC. Translating gives CASSPGGQLSEQYF.